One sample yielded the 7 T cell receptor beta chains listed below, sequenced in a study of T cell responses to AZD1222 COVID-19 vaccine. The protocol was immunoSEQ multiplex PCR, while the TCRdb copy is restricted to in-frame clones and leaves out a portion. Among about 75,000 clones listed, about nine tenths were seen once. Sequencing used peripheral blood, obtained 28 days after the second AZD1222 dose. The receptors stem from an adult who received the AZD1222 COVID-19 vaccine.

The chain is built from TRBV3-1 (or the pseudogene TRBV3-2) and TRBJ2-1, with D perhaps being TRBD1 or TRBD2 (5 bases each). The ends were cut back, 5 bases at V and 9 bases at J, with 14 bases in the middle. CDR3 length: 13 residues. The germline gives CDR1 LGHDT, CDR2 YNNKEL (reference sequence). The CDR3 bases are TGTGCCAGCAGCATTTACCGGGGCACTGAGCAGTTCTTC. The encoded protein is CASSIYRGTEQFF.

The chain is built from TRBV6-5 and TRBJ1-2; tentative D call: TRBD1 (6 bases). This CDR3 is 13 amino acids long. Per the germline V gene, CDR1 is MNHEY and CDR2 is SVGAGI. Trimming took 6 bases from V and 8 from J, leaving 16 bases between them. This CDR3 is CASRTPGAQGYTF. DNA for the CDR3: TGTGCCAGCAGGACACCGGGGGCGCAGGGCTACACCTTC.

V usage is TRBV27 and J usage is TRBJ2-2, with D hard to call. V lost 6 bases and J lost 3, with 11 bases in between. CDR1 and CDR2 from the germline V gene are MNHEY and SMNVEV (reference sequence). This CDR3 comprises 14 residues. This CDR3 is CASSSRTDTGELFF. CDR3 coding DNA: TGTGCCAGCAGCTCTAGGACCGACACCGGGGAGCTGTTTTTT.

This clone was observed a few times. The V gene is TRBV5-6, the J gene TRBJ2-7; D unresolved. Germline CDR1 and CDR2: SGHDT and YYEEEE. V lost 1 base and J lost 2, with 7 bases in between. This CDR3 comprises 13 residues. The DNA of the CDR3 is TGTGCCAGCAGCTTGCGGAATACCTACGAGCAGTACTTC. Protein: CASSLRNTYEQYF.

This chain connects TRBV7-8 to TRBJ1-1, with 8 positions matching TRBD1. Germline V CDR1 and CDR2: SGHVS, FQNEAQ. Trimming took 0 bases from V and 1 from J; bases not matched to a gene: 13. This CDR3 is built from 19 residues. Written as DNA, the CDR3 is TGTGCCAGCAGCTTAGCATCAGGTTTGGGGACAGGAAAGAACACTGAAGCTTTCTTT. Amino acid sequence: CASSLASGLGTGKNTEAFF.

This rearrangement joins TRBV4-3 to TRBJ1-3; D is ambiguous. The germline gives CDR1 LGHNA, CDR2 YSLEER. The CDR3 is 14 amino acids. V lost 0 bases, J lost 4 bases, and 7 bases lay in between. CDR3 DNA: TGCGCCAGCAGCCAAGATCAAAGGGGAAACACCATATATTTT. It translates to CASSQDQRGNTIYF.

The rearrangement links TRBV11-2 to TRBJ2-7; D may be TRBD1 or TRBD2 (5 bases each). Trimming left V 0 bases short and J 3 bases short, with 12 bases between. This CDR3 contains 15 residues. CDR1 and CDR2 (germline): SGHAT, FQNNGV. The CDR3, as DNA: TGTGCCAGCAGCTTAGACTGGGGGAAAGGCTACGAGCAGTACTTC. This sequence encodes CASSLDWGKGYEQYF.